The entry that follows covers one T cell receptor (beta chain) sequence. Its target is not known. This sample was included in a study of shared clonotypes between healthy human individuals. Notes on the study in general: Non-shared clonotypes had lower generation probabilities than clonotypes shared by all four sorted-subset donors. Among the subsets, naive ones generally showed larger estimated richness than memory ones.

In the study's own analysis: ImmunoSEQ output held junction-only sequences without quality scores, so filtering differed. Assay used: immunoSEQ multiplex PCR; TCRdb lists only in-frame clones, some missing. V and J calls and clone size are those listed in that table; D and trimming were worked out from the DNA. This table has 2 million to 3 million clones, approximately 94% appearing once. The donors were adults (healthy and HIV-negative) with no recent acute infections or vaccinations. Germline CDR1 is SGHVS and CDR2 is FNYEAQ. CDR3 length: 16 amino acids. V was pared by 4 bases and J by 0 bases, with 16 bases between.

Sequenced material: naive CD4+ T cells from PBMCs. The subset is: CD45RA+ positively selected. This sequence was found in a man in his late teens or twenties in good health. Some clones in this sample may be carry-over from other donors' samples. V and J are TRBV7-6 and TRBJ2-7, with TRBD1 as a possible D gene (7 bases). CDR3 sequence (DNA): TGTGCCAGCAGCTCCCCAGGGGGGTCGAGCTCCTACGAGCAGTACTTC. This encodes CASSSPGGSSSYEQYF. Based on the CDR3 plus reference TRBV7-6 and TRBJ2-7, the full variable domain is GAGVSQSPRYKVTKRGQDVALRCDPISGHVSLYWYRQALGQGPEFLTYFNYEAQQDKSGLPNDRFSAERPEGSISTLTIQRTEQRDSAMYRCASSSPGGSSSYEQYFGPGTRLTVT.